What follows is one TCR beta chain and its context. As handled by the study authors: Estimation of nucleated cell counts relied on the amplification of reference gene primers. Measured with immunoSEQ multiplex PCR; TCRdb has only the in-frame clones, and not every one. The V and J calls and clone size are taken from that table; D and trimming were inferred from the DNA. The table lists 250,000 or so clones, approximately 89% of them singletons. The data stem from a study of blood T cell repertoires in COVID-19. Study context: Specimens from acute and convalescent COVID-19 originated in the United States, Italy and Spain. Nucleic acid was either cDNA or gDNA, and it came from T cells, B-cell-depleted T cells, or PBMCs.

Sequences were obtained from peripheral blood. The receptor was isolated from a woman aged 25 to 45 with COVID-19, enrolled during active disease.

This chain's CDR3 is CASSDTGDTDTQYF. In DNA, the CDR3 is TGTGCCAGCAGTGATACAGGGGACACAGATACGCAGTATTTT. The gene calls are TRBV2 and TRBJ2-3; 7 bases fit TRBD1. Germline CDR1 and CDR2: SNHLY and FYNNEI. The junction had 2 bases not matched to a gene; V was cut back by 3 bases and J by 2 bases. The CDR3 has 14 amino acids.